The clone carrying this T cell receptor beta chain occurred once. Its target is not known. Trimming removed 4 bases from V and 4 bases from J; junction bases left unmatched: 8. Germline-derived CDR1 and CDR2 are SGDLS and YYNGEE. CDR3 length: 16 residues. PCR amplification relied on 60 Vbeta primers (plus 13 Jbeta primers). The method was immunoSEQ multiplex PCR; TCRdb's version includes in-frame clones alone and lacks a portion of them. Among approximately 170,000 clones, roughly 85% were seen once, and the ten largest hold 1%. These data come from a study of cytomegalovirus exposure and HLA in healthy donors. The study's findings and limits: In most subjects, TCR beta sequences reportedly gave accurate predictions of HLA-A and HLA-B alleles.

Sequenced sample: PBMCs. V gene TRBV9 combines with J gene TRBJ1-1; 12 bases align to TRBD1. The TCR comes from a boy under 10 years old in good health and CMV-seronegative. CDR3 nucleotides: TGTGCCAGCAGCTCCCGGGACAGGGGGCTTGGCACTGAAGCTTTCTTT. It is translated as CASSSRDRGLGTEAFF.